These 8 T cell receptor beta chains were all obtained from the same sample, sequenced in a study of shared clonotypes between healthy human individuals. Measured with immunoSEQ multiplex PCR; TCRdb has only the in-frame clones, and not every one. Found here are over 2 million clones, 92% of them singletons; the top ten hold around 0.4%. The sample comprised naive CD4+ T cells from PBMCs. Subset: CD45RA+ positively selected. The source of these receptors is a man between 18 and 35 years old in good health. Some clones in this sample may be carry-over from other donors' samples.

As regards this clone: The identical CDR3 is also encoded by other nucleotide sequences in the sample. The V call is TRBV20-1, the J call TRBJ2-1; D ambiguous. Trimming stripped 1 base from V and 10 bases from J, with 8 bases between. CDR1 is DFQATT and CDR2 is SNEGSKA in the germline V gene (reference sequence). The CDR3 length is 11 residues. CDR3 coding DNA: TGCAGTGCTAGAGGGCCAGGCGAGCAGTTCTTC. It yields the protein CSARGPGEQFF.

The chain carries TRBV5-1 and TRBJ2-2; 7 bases are a match to TRBD2. This CDR3 is 17 amino acids long. Germline CDR1 SGHRS, CDR2 YFSETQ. V lost 4 bases and J lost 0; bases outside the gene matches: 9. CDR3 sequence: CASSRAPLAANTGELFF. For the CDR3, the DNA is TGCGCCAGCAGCCGGGCCCCTCTAGCGGCGAACACCGGGGAGCTGTTTTTT.

This chain links TRBV6-5 with TRBJ2-7; D is unresolved. The CDR3 spans 13 residues. CDR1 is MNHEY, CDR2 SVGAGI, per germline. The V and J ends lost 6 bases and 9 bases respectively, with 18 bases between them. CDR3 loop: CASSQTSDGLQYF. The CDR3 DNA is TGTGCCAGCAGCCAAACGTCGGACGGTTTGCAGTACTTC.

This chain connects TRBV5-6 to TRBJ1-2, with D possibly being TRBD1 (5 bases). Germline CDR1 and CDR2: SGHDT and YYEEEE. The CDR3 has 14 residues. Trimming removed 4 bases at V and 4 bases at J, with 14 bases between. The CDR3 nucleotides are TGTGCCAGCAGCCCGACCGGGACTTTCTATGGCTACACCTTC. It encodes CASSPTGTFYGYTF.

The V and J genes are TRBV7-3 and TRBJ2-3; D ambiguous. V was shortened by 3 bases and J by 4 bases, with 11 bases between the two germline ends. The CDR3 extends over 14 amino acids. The V gene's germline CDR1 is SGHTA and CDR2 FQGTGA. CDR3 region: CASSFGHSSDTQYF. CDR3 coding DNA: TGTGCCAGCAGCTTCGGGCATAGCTCAGATACGCAGTATTTT.

The chain uses TRBV5-4 and TRBJ2-1; D gene uncertain. CDR3 length: 13 amino acids. Germline CDR1 and CDR2: SGHNT and YYREEE (reference sequence). V was cut by 3 bases and J by 7 bases, with 11 bases left in between. CDR3 DNA sequence: TGTGCCAGCAGCTCCGAGCCCGGGAATGAGCAGTTCTTC. It encodes CASSSEPGNEQFF.

The chain joins TRBV6-5 to TRBJ2-7; D is unclear. Germline CDR1 and CDR2: MNHEY and SVGAGI. V was clipped by 2 bases and J by 3 bases, with 11 bases between them. The CDR3 covers 14 residues. CDR3 amino acids: CASSYGFPGYEQYF. The CDR3 region has the DNA TGTGCCAGCAGTTACGGCTTCCCCGGCTACGAGCAGTACTTC.

Here the CDR3 DNA reads TGCGCCAGCAGCCAGAGGGGGGGTGGGACTGAAGCTTTCTTT. Encoded protein: CASSQRGGGTEAFF. This chain joins TRBV4-1 and TRBJ1-1, with D perhaps matching TRBD1 (6 bases). The CDR3 loop spans 14 amino acids. Per the germline V gene, CDR1 is MGHRA and CDR2 is YSYEKL. Between the trimmed V and J ends, which lost 3 bases and 5 bases, there was a span of 13 bases.